The 32 T cell receptor beta chains below all came from one sample that was sequenced in a study of CD8 T cells in Susac syndrome. RNA, at roughly 0.5 to 1 ug, was reverse transcribed with random hexamers. TCRdb ran MiXCR on the immunoSEQ multiplex PCR reads and lists one entry per CDR3 protein. The repertoire consists of roughly 190,000 distinct CDR3 sequences, with under 95% occurring once and the leading ten covering 0.1%. The specimen sequenced was CD4+ T cells from PBMCs. The receptors derive from a human donor in good health.

This clonotype appeared once. The V gene is TRBV11-1, the J gene TRBJ1-1; no definite D call. CDR3 length: 14 amino acids. V was shortened by 6 bases and J by 1 base, with 12 bases between the two germline ends. The germline gives CDR1 SGHAT, CDR2 FQDESV (reference sequence). This CDR3 is CASSIKATNTEAFF. In DNA form, the CDR3 reads TGTGCCAGCAGTATAAAGGCTACGAACACTGAAGCTTTCTTT.

V gene TRBV12-3 or TRBV12-4 combines with J gene TRBJ1-1; D remains ambiguous. The CDR3 sequence is 11 residues long. V lost 5 bases and J 5 bases, leaving 6 bases between the germline ends. CDR3 nucleotide sequence: TGTGCCAGCAGTGGGTGGACTGAAGCTTTCTTT. Protein: CASSGWTEAFF.

The chain carries TRBV7-6 and TRBJ2-7; 7 bases line up with TRBD1. The CDR3 is made up of 13 amino acids. CDR1 is SGHVS and CDR2 is FNYEAQ in the germline V gene. After removal of 8 bases from V and 3 bases from J, the junction contained 7 bases not matched to a gene. The CDR3 DNA reads TGTGCCAGCCCCCGGGACAGCCACTACGAGCAGTACTTC. The encoded protein is CASPRDSHYEQYF.

The CDR3 spells CATSRGDTQYF. In DNA form, the CDR3 reads TGTGCCACCAGCCGCGGGGATACGCAGTATTTT. The V call is TRBV24-1, the J call TRBJ2-3; D possibly corresponds to TRBD2 (5 bases). Germline V gene data show CDR1 as KGHDR and CDR2 as SFDVKD. The CDR3 runs 11 residues. V was clipped by 7 bases and J by 6 bases, with 7 bases between them.

The V call is TRBV6-6, the J call TRBJ1-1, with D hard to call. The ends were cut back, 2 bases at V and 5 bases at J, with 12 bases in the middle. The CDR3 spans 14 residues. Looked up from germline, CDR1 is MNHNY and CDR2 is SVGAGI (reference sequence). The CDR3 sequence: CASSYGQVKTEAFF. DNA of the CDR3: TGTGCCAGCAGTTACGGGCAGGTTAAGACTGAAGCTTTCTTT.

CDR3 nucleotide sequence: TGTGCCAGCTCACCCCAGGGGGCATTCAATCAGCCCCAGCATTTT. Translating gives CASSPQGAFNQPQHF. The V gene is TRBV18, the J gene TRBJ1-5, with TRBD1 identical over 8 bases. The CDR3 is 15 amino acids. Germline V gene data show CDR1 as KGHSH and CDR2 as LQKENI. V lost 3 bases and J lost 3; bases outside the gene matches: 4.

V and J are TRBV19 and TRBJ1-1, with no clear D. Germline CDR1 is LNHDA and CDR2 is SQIVND (reference sequence). The CDR3 loop spans 14 amino acids. The ends were cut back, 3 bases at V and 1 base at J, with 9 bases in the middle. The CDR3: CASSMMSANTEAFF. The CDR3 coding sequence is TGTGCCAGTAGTATGATGTCGGCGAACACTGAAGCTTTCTTT.

The chain couples TRBV6-1 to TRBJ2-7; D unresolved. Trimming pared 5 bases from V and 6 bases from J, leaving 11 bases between. Germline V gene sequence: CDR1 MNHNS, CDR2 SASEGT. The CDR3 covers 12 residues. The CDR3 loop reads CASSPPRAEQYF. Written as DNA, the CDR3 is TGTGCCAGCAGTCCCCCTCGGGCCGAGCAGTACTTC.

The chain employs TRBV6-6 and TRBJ2-1, with D unresolved. The CDR3 extends over 10 amino acids. Trimming took 8 bases from V and 10 from J, leaving 9 bases between them. Germline lookup yields CDR1 MNHNY and CDR2 SVGAGI (reference sequence). The CDR3 DNA is TGTGCCAGCCGAAGGCAAGAGCAGTTCTTC. Translation: CASRRQEQFF.

The J gene is TRBJ2-3, the V gene TRBV12-3 or TRBV12-4; D perhaps matches TRBD1 (6 bases). This CDR3 region has 15 residues. Deletions cut 6 bases from V and 2 bases from J, with 15 bases between. Here the CDR3 DNA reads TGTGCCAGCAGCAAGGACAGTTCCCCCACAGATACGCAGTATTTT. Translated: CASSKDSSPTDTQYF.

The rearrangement links TRBV7-3 to TRBJ2-7, with D possibly being TRBD1 or TRBD2 (6 bases each). Deletions cut 5 bases from V and 3 bases from J, with 14 bases between. The CDR3 loop spans 14 amino acids. The germline CDR1 and CDR2 sequences are SGHTA and FQGTGA. CDR3 coding DNA: TGTGCCAGCAGCCCTGGAGGGACAAACTACGAGCAGTACTTC. It codes for CASSPGGTNYEQYF.

This clonotype has only a few counts. The genes are TRBV10-3 and TRBJ1-2, with D possibly matching TRBD1 (6 bases). CDR3 size: 15 residues. V shed 1 base and J shed 3 bases, with 12 bases lying between them. The germline V gene encodes CDR1 ENHRY and CDR2 SYGVKD. The CDR3 nucleotides read TGTGCCATCAGTGAGTTGATACAGGGAGACTATGGCTACACCTTC. It is translated as CAISELIQGDYGYTF.

This chain joins TRBV20-1 and TRBJ1-5; D possibly corresponds to TRBD1 (6 bases). Trimming removed 5 bases at V and 7 bases at J, with 15 bases between. Germline lookup yields CDR1 DFQATT and CDR2 SNEGSKA (reference sequence). The CDR3 covers 13 residues. The DNA of the CDR3 is TGCAGTGCTTCGACAGGTAATTACCAGCCCCAGCATTTT. Protein: CSASTGNYQPQHF.

V is TRBV2 and J is TRBJ1-1; TRBD1 might be the D (5 bases). This CDR3 comprises 13 residues. Germline lookup yields CDR1 SNHLY and CDR2 FYNNEI. With 11 bases removed from V and 2 bases from J, the gap between germline ends came to 15 bases. DNA for the CDR3: TGTGCCGACTCGGGGCCACCTAACACTGAAGCTTTCTTT. Protein: CADSGPPNTEAFF.

The chain recombines TRBV6-1 with TRBJ1-2; 7 positions agree with TRBD1. The CDR3 spans 14 residues. Unmatched junction bases numbered 14, after V lost 8 bases and J lost 8 bases. Germline CDR1 is MNHNS and CDR2 is SASEGT. Here the CDR3 reads CASLFLGTALGYTF. The CDR3 nucleotides read TGTGCCAGCCTCTTCCTCGGGACAGCGCTCGGCTACACCTTC.

This clonotype was recorded only once. This chain links TRBV7-9 with TRBJ2-2, with D unclear. Trimming cost V 6 bases and J 0 bases, with 8 bases left between them. Germline CDR1 SEHNR, CDR2 FQNEAQ (reference sequence). This CDR3 is 14 amino acids long. CDR3 bases: TGTGCCAGCAGTCCTTACGCGAACACCGGGGAGCTGTTTTTT. It specifies CASSPYANTGELFF.

The chain joins TRBV5-4 to TRBJ2-5; TRBD2 matches at 9 bases. Germline-derived CDR1 and CDR2 are SGHNT and YYREEE (reference sequence). V trimming: 1 base; J trimming: 5 bases; junction bases outside the gene matches: 6. The CDR3 spans 15 residues. The CDR3 region has the DNA TGTGCCAGCAGCTTGTTGCGGGGGGGCTATGAGACCCAGTACTTC. Its protein is CASSLLRGGYETQYF. Full variable domain (outside the CDR3, taken from reference TRBV5-4 and TRBJ2-5): ETGVTQSPTHLIKTRGQQVTLRCSSQSGHNTVSWYQQALGQGPQFIFQYYREEENGRGNFPPRFSGLQFPNYSSELNVNALELDDSALYLCASSLLRGGYETQYFGPGTRLLVL.

The chain couples TRBV7-2 to TRBJ1-3; D is unclear. This CDR3 comprises 12 residues. Germline values: CDR1 SGHTA, CDR2 FQGNSA. V was cut by 5 bases and J by 9 bases, with 11 bases left in between. The CDR3 nucleotides are TGTGCCAGCAGCCAATCGGGAGTCACCATATATTTT. Its translation: CASSQSGVTIYF.

This chain uses TRBV12-3 or TRBV12-4 with TRBJ2-5, with 9 bases matching TRBD1. Trimming cost V 3 bases and J 2 bases; bases outside gene matches: 7. The CDR3 runs to 16 residues. For the CDR3, the DNA is TGTGCCAGCAGTTTCTTCCCCGGGACAGGGCAAGAGACCCAGTACTTC. The encoded protein is CASSFFPGTGQETQYF.

The genes are TRBV28 and TRBJ1-3, with 7 nucleotides matching TRBD1. Losses at the gene ends were 5 bases for V and 6 bases for J; bases not matched to a gene: 10. The CDR3 has 15 residues. Per the germline V gene, CDR1 is MDHEN and CDR2 is SYDVKM. CDR3 residues: CASSQGGGPENTIYF. In nucleotides, the CDR3 is TGTGCCAGCAGTCAGGGGGGGGGCCCTGAAAACACCATATATTTT.

This rearrangement joins TRBV12-3 or TRBV12-4 to TRBJ2-1; D call uncertain. Trimming shortened V by 1 base and J by 8 bases, and 18 bases separated the two germline ends. This CDR3 is 16 amino acids long. CDR3 in DNA: TGTGCCAGCAGTTTAGTACGAGCCCTCTCTGTAGATGAGCAGTTCTTC. This encodes CASSLVRALSVDEQFF.

The rearrangement uses TRBV7-2 and TRBJ2-1, with TRBD2 as a possible D gene (7 bases). Germline assignment: CDR1 SGHTA and CDR2 FQGNSA. V was clipped by 5 bases and J by 7 bases, with 15 bases between them. The CDR3 extends over 14 amino acids. This chain's CDR3 is CASSPGGPRNEQFF. The DNA for the CDR3 is TGTGCCAGCAGCCCCGGGGGGCCAAGGAATGAGCAGTTCTTC.

V gene TRBV12-3 or TRBV12-4 combines with J gene TRBJ1-3, with D perhaps matching TRBD1 (6 bases). V lost 6 bases to trimming and J lost 2 bases, with 17 bases between them. CDR3 length: 16 amino acids. In DNA, the CDR3 is TGTGCCAGCAGCCCAAGGGGGGGATGGACTGGAAACACCATATATTTT. Translation gives CASSPRGGWTGNTIYF.

The J gene is TRBJ1-3, the V gene TRBV7-2; TRBD1 matches 7 bases. The germline V gene has CDR1 SGHTA and CDR2 FQGNSA. CDR3 length: 16 residues. The trim removed 4 bases at V and 1 base at J, leaving 7 bases unmatched. CDR3 in DNA: TGTGCCAGCAGCTCAAGCAGGGGACAGTCTGGAAACACCATATATTTT. The encoded protein is CASSSSRGQSGNTIYF. Full variable domain (outside the CDR3, taken from reference TRBV7-2 and TRBJ1-3): GAGVSQSPSNKVTEKGKDVELRCDPISGHTALYWYRQSLGQGLEFLIYFQGNSAPDKSGLPSDRFSAERTGGSVSTLTIQRTQQEDSAVYLCASSSSRGQSGNTIYFGEGSWLTVV.

The chain employs TRBV15 and TRBJ2-1; no clear D. Germline V gene sequence: CDR1 LNHNV, CDR2 YYDKDF (reference sequence). V was clipped by 6 bases and J by 2 bases, with 11 bases between them. The CDR3 consists of 14 residues. CDR3 in amino acids: CATSFKGTYNEQFF. DNA for the CDR3: TGTGCCACCAGTTTCAAGGGCACCTACAATGAGCAGTTCTTC.

There are a few counts of this clonotype. This chain uses TRBV7-2 with TRBJ2-2, with 10 nucleotides matching TRBD1. Germline CDR1 and CDR2: SGHTA and FQGNSA. The CDR3 totals 15 residues. Trimming cost V 6 bases and J 3 bases; bases outside gene matches: 4. The CDR3 nucleotides are TGTGCCAGCAGTTCCGGACAGGGGGACACCGGGGAGCTGTTTTTT. It codes for CASSSGQGDTGELFF.

This sequence joins TRBV20-1 and TRBJ1-5; D call uncertain. Germline V gene data show CDR1 as DFQATT and CDR2 as SNEGSKA (reference sequence). This CDR3 contains 14 residues. The V and J ends lost 3 bases and 0 bases respectively, with 9 bases between them. CDR3 nucleotides: TGCAGTGCTAGTTCACAGTATAGCAATCAGCCCCAGCATTTT. Amino acids: CSASSQYSNQPQHF.

DNA for the CDR3: TGCGCCAGCAGCTTGGCAGGCCCGAGGACTGAAGCTTTCTTT. It translates to CASSLAGPRTEAFF. The chain joins TRBV5-1 to TRBJ1-1; D gene unclear. V lost 0 bases and J 5 bases, leaving 11 bases between the germline ends. Germline loops: CDR1 SGHRS, CDR2 YFSETQ. The CDR3 length is 14 residues.

The CDR3 protein is CSGAGVYNEQFF. In DNA form, the CDR3 reads TGCAGCGGAGCCGGGGTATACAATGAGCAGTTCTTC. The V call is TRBV29-1, the J call TRBJ2-1; weak D call: TRBD2 (5 bases). Trimming cost V 7 bases and J 4 bases, with 11 bases left between them. Per the germline V gene, CDR1 is SQVTM and CDR2 is ANQGSEA. The CDR3 length is 12 residues.

The chain recombines TRBV5-1 with TRBJ2-7, with 7 nucleotides matching TRBD1. Germline V gene lookup returns CDR1 SGHRS and CDR2 YFSETQ. The CDR3 spans 13 residues. The V segment lost 4 bases and the J segment 3 bases; nucleotides outside the gene matches: 4. Here the CDR3 DNA reads TGCGCCAGCAGCGCCGGGACAGACTACGAGCAGTACTTC. Its protein product is CASSAGTDYEQYF.

This chain uses TRBV7-2 with TRBJ1-5, with 9 bases matching TRBD1. Per the germline V gene, CDR1 is SGHTA and CDR2 is FQGNSA. This CDR3 is built from 15 residues. With 4 bases clipped from V and 0 bases from J, the junction kept 1 base outside the gene matches. CDR3 protein: CASSSGQGSNQPQHF. CDR3 sequence (DNA): TGTGCCAGCAGCTCGGGACAGGGTAGCAATCAGCCCCAGCATTTT.

The chain couples TRBV5-1 to TRBJ2-5, with 12 bases aligning to TRBD2. The CDR3 runs to 17 residues. V was clipped by 2 bases and J by 1 base; unmatched bases: 6. Looked up from germline, CDR1 is SGHRS and CDR2 is YFSETQ. The CDR3 DNA follows: TGCGCCAGCAGCTTTATAGGACTAGCGGGGTTCCAAGAGACCCAGTACTTC. It is translated as CASSFIGLAGFQETQYF.